A single sample gave rise to the 25 T cell receptor beta chains below, sequenced in a study of blood T cell repertoires in COVID-19. TCRdb's table, derived via immunoSEQ multiplex PCR, lists solely in-frame clones and lacks some. The sample includes more than 150,000 clones, 75% to 80% of them seen just once. The material sequenced was peripheral blood. These TCRs come from a woman older than 75 with acute or convalescent COVID-19.

The chain is built from TRBV4-1 and TRBJ1-2; no firm D call. The germline V and J ends were trimmed by 0 bases and 8 bases, with 16 bases remaining between them. The CDR3 length is 15 residues. CDR1 is MGHRA and CDR2 is YSYEKL in the germline V gene. The CDR3 is CASSQEPTSFAGYTF. The CDR3 DNA sequence: TGCGCCAGCAGCCAAGAACCAACTTCTTTTGCAGGCTACACCTTC.

V usage is TRBV11-2 and J usage is TRBJ1-2; a possible D gene is TRBD1 (6 bases). Between the trimmed V and J ends, which lost 5 bases and 4 bases, there was a span of 14 bases. CDR3 length: 14 residues. Germline CDR1 is SGHAT and CDR2 is FQNNGV. CDR3 DNA: TGTGCCAGCAGCCCCGAACAGGGTATCTATGGCTACACCTTC. This translates into CASSPEQGIYGYTF.

This clone appeared once. This chain links TRBV7-2 with TRBJ2-7, with D unclear. The germline V gene has CDR1 SGHTA and CDR2 FQGNSA. This CDR3 has 13 amino acids. Trimming took off 8 bases at V and 2 bases at J, with 13 bases between the two ends. CDR3 coding DNA: TGTGCCAGCCAGAGTCAGGTAACCTACGAGCAGTACTTC. It yields the protein CASQSQVTYEQYF.

The chain carries TRBV6-1 and TRBJ2-7, with D maybe TRBD1 (7 bases). This CDR3 comprises 12 residues. Germline CDR1 reads MNHNS; CDR2 reads SASEGT. The ends were cut back, 5 bases at V and 7 bases at J, with 12 bases in the middle. As DNA, the CDR3 is TGTGCCAGCAGTTCCCAGGGGGGTGAGCAGTACTTC. It translates to CASSSQGGEQYF.

The rearrangement joins TRBV5-8 to TRBJ2-3, with D possibly being TRBD2 (6 bases). The CDR3 length is 14 residues. The ends were cut back, 7 bases at V and 5 bases at J, with 17 bases in the middle. Germline-derived CDR1 and CDR2 are SGHTS and YDEGEE. Here the CDR3 reads CASALDRGRDTQYF. CDR3 DNA sequence: TGTGCCAGCGCCCTGGACCGGGGGAGAGATACGCAGTATTTT.

The chain is built from TRBV29-1 and TRBJ1-3, with a possible D match to TRBD1 (6 bases). Germline V gives CDR1 SQVTM, CDR2 ANQGSEA. Trimming shortened V by 6 bases and J by 5 bases, and 11 bases separated the two germline ends. The CDR3 length is 12 residues. CDR3 in amino acids: CSVGTTRNTIYF. The DNA of the CDR3 is TGCAGCGTAGGGACAACTCGAAACACCATATATTTT.

In this sample, this clone turned up a few times. J is TRBJ1-6 and V is TRBV5-4; D is ambiguous. V shed 4 bases and J shed 0 bases, with 14 bases lying between them. The CDR3 runs 17 residues. CDR1 and CDR2 from the germline V gene are SGHNT and YYREEE (reference sequence). CDR3 residues: CASSAGGASSYNSPLHF. The CDR3 DNA follows: TGTGCCAGCAGCGCCGGCGGCGCTAGCTCCTATAATTCACCCCTCCACTTT.

This rearrangement joins TRBV7-9 to TRBJ2-1, with 9 bases that match TRBD2. The J segment lost 3 bases and the V segment lost 6 bases, leaving 3 bases of the junction unmatched. The CDR3 is 14 amino acids. CDR1 SEHNR and CDR2 FQNEAQ come from the germline V gene (reference sequence). CDR3 sequence: CASSQTSGYNEQFF. Here the CDR3 DNA reads TGTGCCAGCAGTCAGACTAGCGGCTACAATGAGCAGTTCTTC.

This clone was picked up one time. The rearrangement uses TRBV19 and TRBJ1-2, with D possibly being TRBD1 (5 bases). Germline lookup yields CDR1 LNHDA and CDR2 SQIVND (reference sequence). Trimming cost V 4 bases and J 4 bases, with 7 bases left between them. The CDR3 sequence is 12 residues long. DNA for the CDR3: TGTGCCAGTAGTAGGGGCGGCTATGGCTACACCTTC. Its translation: CASSRGGYGYTF.

The V call is TRBV12-5, the J call TRBJ1-5, with 7 positions matching TRBD1. Per germline, CDR1 LGHNT and CDR2 FRNRAP. V was pared by 2 bases and J by 4 bases, with 8 bases of the junction left unmatched. This CDR3 region has 16 residues. CDR3 DNA sequence: TGTGCTAGTGGTTTGTTCCCGGACAGGAATAATCAGCCCCAGCATTTT. As protein: CASGLFPDRNNQPQHF.

V usage is TRBV5-5 and J usage is TRBJ1-3, with D uncertain. This CDR3 region has 15 residues. Germline CDR1 and CDR2: SGHKS and YYEKEE (reference sequence). The ends were cut back, 3 bases at V and 3 bases at J, with 13 bases in the middle. This chain's CDR3 is CASSWGVANGNTIYF. The CDR3 DNA follows: TGTGCCAGCAGCTGGGGAGTTGCTAATGGAAACACCATATATTTT.

As regards this clone: Distinct nucleotide sequences in the sample also encode this CDR3. CDR3 nucleotide sequence: TGTGCCAGCTCACCAGGGACAGACTACGAGCAGTACTTC. This translates into CASSPGTDYEQYF. This chain joins TRBV18 and TRBJ2-7, with TRBD1 matching 7 bases. This CDR3 region has 13 residues. Germline CDR1 KGHSH, CDR2 LQKENI. The trim removed 2 bases at V and 3 bases at J, leaving 1 base unmatched. The full variable domain, rest sourced from reference TRBV18 and TRBJ2-7, is NAGVMQNPRHLVRRRGQEARLRCSPMKGHSHVYWYRQLPEEGLKFMVYLQKENIIDESGMPKERFSAEFPKEGPSILRIQQVVRGDSAAYFCASSPGTDYEQYFGPGTRLTVT.

The CDR3 is CASSPRGQGLWTEAFF. The CDR3 DNA is TGTGCCAGCAGCCCCCGAGGACAGGGGTTATGGACTGAAGCTTTCTTT. The chain has TRBV7-9 and TRBJ1-1, with TRBD1 matching over 9 bases. V dropped 5 bases and J dropped 5; count of bases not matched to a gene: 12. CDR1 and CDR2 (germline): SEHNR, FQNEAQ (reference sequence). The CDR3 runs 16 residues.

The gene calls are TRBV28 and TRBJ1-3; no reliable D call. This CDR3 has 13 amino acids. Germline-derived CDR1 and CDR2 are MDHEN and SYDVKM. V was shortened by 3 bases and J by 1 base, with 4 bases between the two germline ends. The CDR3 sequence is CASSFLSGNTIYF. The CDR3 DNA follows: TGTGCCAGCAGTTTCCTATCTGGAAACACCATATATTTT.

This chain joins TRBV14 and TRBJ2-7; 8 nucleotides match TRBD2. Germline values: CDR1 SGHDN, CDR2 FVKESK. This CDR3 has 16 residues. After removal of 3 bases from V and 5 bases from J, the junction contained 12 bases not matched to a gene. The CDR3 here is CASSHPGLVSPDEQYF. The CDR3 nucleotides read TGTGCCAGCAGCCACCCGGGACTAGTTTCTCCTGACGAGCAGTACTTC.

The rearrangement uses TRBV28 and TRBJ1-1, with 10 bases that match TRBD1. This CDR3 spans 17 amino acids. The V gene end was trimmed by 6 bases and the J gene end by 4 bases; junction bases not matched to a gene: 14. Germline V gives CDR1 MDHEN, CDR2 SYDVKM. CDR3 sequence (DNA): TGTGCCAGCAGCTTTTCCTTCCGGGACAGGGGACGCACTGAAGCTTTCTTT. Encoded protein: CASSFSFRDRGRTEAFF.

The rearrangement uses TRBV15 and TRBJ2-1; D gene ambiguous. The V and J ends lost 3 bases and 3 bases respectively, with 15 bases between them. Germline lookup yields CDR1 LNHNV and CDR2 YYDKDF (reference sequence). The CDR3 has 16 residues. The CDR3 sequence is CATSSTENPYYNEQFF. The DNA of the CDR3 is TGTGCCACCAGCAGTACAGAAAACCCTTACTACAATGAGCAGTTCTTC.

The rearrangement links TRBV14 to TRBJ2-1; no firm D call. There are 13 residues in the CDR3. Trimming pared 0 bases from V and 6 bases from J, leaving 6 bases between. Germline V gene data show CDR1 as SGHDN and CDR2 as FVKESK. CDR3 in amino acids: CASSQDLRNEQFF. CDR3 sequence (DNA): TGTGCCAGCAGCCAAGATCTTCGCAATGAGCAGTTCTTC.

This clone was recorded a few times. The V gene is TRBV18, the J gene TRBJ1-5; TRBD1 is a possible D gene (6 bases). There are 14 residues in the CDR3. V dropped 1 base and J dropped 3 bases, with 7 bases sitting between them. Germline V lookup: CDR1 KGHSH, CDR2 LQKENI. The CDR3, as DNA: TGTGCCAGCTCACCACAGGGGGACAATCAGCCCCAGCATTTT. It translates to CASSPQGDNQPQHF.

The table lists this clone with a count of one. This chain connects TRBV6-1 to TRBJ1-4; no clear D gene. V was trimmed by 0 bases and J by 0 bases, leaving 8 bases between them. Germline CDR1 MNHNS, CDR2 SASEGT. There are 16 residues in the CDR3. DNA of the CDR3: TGTGCCAGCAGTGAAGCGCTGGGCGCAACTAATGAAAAACTGTTTTTT. The encoded protein is CASSEALGATNEKLFF.

This clone has more than one count but fewer than ten. The genes are TRBV10-2 and TRBJ2-1, with D perhaps matching TRBD1 (6 bases). Germline V gene sequence: CDR1 WSHSY, CDR2 SAAADI. This CDR3 contains 13 residues. Trimming pared 8 bases from V and 5 bases from J, leaving 13 bases between. The chain's CDR3 is CASHTQGNNEQFF. Here the CDR3 DNA reads TGCGCCAGCCATACTCAGGGGAACAATGAGCAGTTCTTC.

The chain carries TRBV10-3 and TRBJ2-7, with a tentative D call TRBD1 (6 bases). The CDR3 spans 17 residues. Germline CDR1 and CDR2: ENHRY and SYGVKD. The V and J ends lost 3 bases and 2 bases respectively, with 20 bases between them. CDR3 protein: CAISDLGGRLSTYEQYF. Written as DNA, the CDR3 is TGTGCCATCAGTGATTTAGGGGGAAGGCTTTCGACCTACGAGCAGTACTTC.

The chain couples TRBV7-2 to TRBJ2-7, with 7 bases aligning to TRBD2. This CDR3 contains 16 residues. Germline V gene data show CDR1 as SGHTA and CDR2 as FQGNSA. The V gene end was trimmed by 1 base and the J gene end by 2 bases; junction bases not matched to a gene: 8. The CDR3 nucleotides are TGTGCCAGCAGCTTAGTCGGGGGGACGGGGACCTACGAGCAGTACTTC. Its protein product is CASSLVGGTGTYEQYF.

This clone was found a few times. The genes are TRBV5-5 and TRBJ2-2, with D perhaps TRBD2 (6 bases). V was cut by 3 bases and J by 5 bases, with 17 bases left in between. The CDR3 runs 16 residues. Germline CDR1 is SGHKS and CDR2 is YYEKEE (reference sequence). CDR3 coding DNA: TGTGCCAGCAGCTCTGCGGGATCCCGGTGGACCGGGGAGCTGTTTTTT. This encodes CASSSAGSRWTGELFF.

This clone was recorded a few times. The chain carries TRBV28 and TRBJ1-5; D call uncertain. Germline V gene lookup returns CDR1 MDHEN and CDR2 SYDVKM. The CDR3 length is 13 residues. Trimming left V 6 bases short and J 7 bases short, with 13 bases between. The CDR3 DNA sequence: TGTGCCAGCAGAACCGGGATCGACCAGCCCCAGCATTTT. Amino acids: CASRTGIDQPQHF.